Listed here are 15 T cell receptor beta chains from one sample, sequenced in a study of radiotherapy plus CTLA-4 blockade in lung cancer. Repertoires were generated with immunoSEQ multiplex PCR, while TCRdb's copy carries only in-frame clones and drops some. The sample shows tens of thousands of clones, 65% to 80% of them seen only once. This specimen consisted of peripheral blood, obtained from a patient treated with radiotherapy plus ipilimumab. These receptor sequences come from a human donor with non-small cell lung cancer whose response to radiotherapy plus ipilimumab could not be evaluated.

This clone was detected only a few times. The chain uses TRBV2 and TRBJ1-2; 7 nucleotides match TRBD1. The CDR3 extends over 12 amino acids. Looked up from germline, CDR1 is SNHLY and CDR2 is FYNNEI. Germline trimming cut 5 bases from V and 11 bases from J; bases unmatched to any gene: 8. Here the CDR3 DNA reads TGTGCCAGCAGTCCCCGACAGGGTAGATACACCTTC. This gives the protein CASSPRQGRYTF.

DNA of the CDR3: TGTGCCAGCAGTTACGGGCAGGTCACAGATACGCAGTATTTT. Encoded protein: CASSYGQVTDTQYF. The V call is TRBV6-5, the J call TRBJ2-3; D is unclear. Per the germline V gene, CDR1 is MNHEY and CDR2 is SVGAGI. The CDR3 has 14 amino acids. The ends were cut back, 2 bases at V and 2 bases at J, with 8 bases in the middle.

This chain links TRBV5-1 with TRBJ2-1, with 9 positions matching TRBD2. V shed 0 bases and J 9 bases; nucleotides not matched to a gene: 7. The CDR3 is 15 amino acids. Germline V lookup: CDR1 SGHRS, CDR2 YFSETQ. Here the CDR3 reads CASSLEAGGLREQFF. The CDR3 coding sequence is TGCGCCAGCAGCTTGGAGGCGGGAGGGCTACGTGAGCAGTTCTTC.

The chain joins TRBV27 to TRBJ1-4, with D possibly matching TRBD1 (5 bases). Germline loops: CDR1 MNHEY, CDR2 SMNVEV (reference sequence). Trimming shortened V by 6 bases and J by 11 bases, and 16 bases separated the two germline ends. CDR3 size: 13 residues. The CDR3 bases are TGTGCCAGCAGCGTTTGGGGGGGGAGGAAACTGTTTTTT. It translates to CASSVWGGRKLFF.

The table lists this clone with a few counts. The chain links TRBV4-2 to TRBJ2-3; tentative D call: TRBD2 (5 bases). CDR3 length: 16 amino acids. Germline CDR1 reads LGHNA; CDR2 reads YNFKEQ. Trimming pared 1 base from V and 0 bases from J, leaving 11 bases between. CDR3 in DNA: TGTGCCAGCAGCCAAGCAGCAGCGGCTAGCACAGATACGCAGTATTTT. This translates into CASSQAAAASTDTQYF.

The rearrangement joins TRBV29-1 to TRBJ1-2; 7 positions match TRBD1. V was pared by 2 bases and J by 4 bases, with 7 bases of the junction left unmatched. CDR1 and CDR2 (germline): SQVTM, ANQGSEA. The CDR3 extends over 14 amino acids. CDR3 bases: TGCAGCGTTGAAAAAGGGGCAGGGGGCTATGGCTACACCTTC. Its protein product is CSVEKGAGGYGYTF.

The CDR3 reads CASSAPGQGAGEQYF. For the CDR3, the DNA is TGTGCCAGCAGCGCCCCGGGACAGGGGGCAGGTGAGCAGTACTTC. The V and J genes are TRBV9 and TRBJ2-7; 12 bases are shared with TRBD1. The V gene's germline CDR1 is SGDLS and CDR2 YYNGEE. The CDR3 loop spans 15 amino acids. Trimming cost V 3 bases and J 7 bases; bases outside gene matches: 8. The variable domain in full, completed from reference TRBV9 and TRBJ2-7, reads DSGVTQTPKHLITATGQRVTLRCSPRSGDLSVYWYQQSLDQGLQFLIQYYNGEERAKGNILERFSAQQFPDLHSELNLSSLELGDSALYFCASSAPGQGAGEQYFGPGTRLTVT.

CDR3 sequence: CAISRQDSPLHF. In DNA form, the CDR3 reads TGTGCCATCAGCCGACAGGATTCACCCCTCCACTTT. The genes are TRBV10-3 and TRBJ1-6; a possible D gene is TRBD1 (6 bases). Looked up from germline, CDR1 is ENHRY and CDR2 is SYGVKD. The CDR3 length is 12 residues. Trimming pared 6 bases from V and 8 bases from J, leaving 8 bases between.

The chain combines TRBV4-1 with TRBJ2-1; TRBD1 matches at 9 bases. V trimming: 2 bases; J trimming: 1 base; junction bases outside the gene matches: 6. Germline lookup yields CDR1 MGHRA and CDR2 YSYEKL. CDR3 size: 17 residues. The CDR3 DNA follows: TGCGCCAGCAGCCAAACGGGACAGGGTTTTTCCTACAATGAGCAGTTCTTC. Its protein product is CASSQTGQGFSYNEQFF.

In nucleotides, the CDR3 is TGTGCCAGCAGCCATAGCGGGAACAGGGGTGAGCAGTTCTTC. This gives the protein CASSHSGNRGEQFF. The J gene is TRBJ2-1, the V gene TRBV11-1; D perhaps matches TRBD2 (8 bases). Per the germline V gene, CDR1 is SGHAT and CDR2 is FQDESV (reference sequence). V was shortened by 5 bases and J by 9 bases, with 17 bases between the two germline ends. This CDR3 spans 14 amino acids.

This clone occurred a few times. The J gene is TRBJ2-5, the V gene TRBV4-3; TRBD1 aligns across 8 bases. The trim removed 0 bases at V and 6 bases at J, leaving 12 bases unmatched. CDR3 length: 17 residues. From germline, CDR1 is LGHNA and CDR2 YSLEER. For the CDR3, the DNA is TGCGCCAGCAGCCAAGATCTAGCAGGGGGCCGGGTAAAGACCCAGTACTTC. Protein sequence: CASSQDLAGGRVKTQYF.

The rearrangement uses TRBV5-1 and TRBJ2-3, with 12 bases fitting TRBD2. The CDR3 is 18 amino acids. Germline CDR1 and CDR2: SGHRS and YFSETQ. V was pared by 0 bases and J by 1 base, with 6 bases of the junction left unmatched. DNA of the CDR3: TGCGCCAGCAGCTTGGAGGGAAGACTAGCGGGGGGCACAGATACGCAGTATTTT. Its protein product is CASSLEGRLAGGTDTQYF.

The chain employs TRBV7-8 and TRBJ2-1, with 10 bases matching TRBD2. Unmatched junction bases numbered 5, after V lost 2 bases and J lost 7 bases. Germline-derived CDR1 and CDR2 are SGHVS and FQNEAQ. The CDR3 runs to 15 residues. The CDR3 region has the DNA TGTGCCAGCAGCTTAATACTAGCGGGGCCGAATGAGCAGTTCTTC. Encoded protein: CASSLILAGPNEQFF.

The V and J genes are TRBV13 and TRBJ2-7, with D possibly TRBD1 on 6 matching bases. The CDR3 contains 14 residues. Per germline, CDR1 PRHDT and CDR2 FYEKMQ (reference sequence). V was pared by 2 bases and J by 5 bases, with 13 bases between. The CDR3: CASSLQGTNHEQYF. CDR3 sequence (DNA): TGTGCCAGCAGCTTACAGGGGACAAATCACGAGCAGTACTTC.

This clone was recorded a few times. The chain is built from TRBV5-4 and TRBJ2-3; D remains ambiguous. This CDR3 spans 15 amino acids. V was cut by 0 bases and J by 4 bases, with 12 bases left in between. Germline V gene data show CDR1 as SGHNT and CDR2 as YYREEE (reference sequence). The CDR3 sequence is CASSLARVLADTQYF. The CDR3 DNA is TGTGCCAGCAGCTTGGCCCGGGTCTTGGCAGATACGCAGTATTTT.